A single sample gave rise to the 17 T cell receptor beta chains below, sequenced in a study of blood T cell repertoires in COVID-19. Only in-frame clones appear in the TCRdb table, and some are missing; sequencing was by immunoSEQ multiplex PCR. The sample holds 200,000 to 250,000 clones; about 80% are singletons and the top ten take roughly 1.9%. The sequenced sample consisted of peripheral blood. Source of these receptors: a man aged 30 to 45 who had recovered from COVID-19.

This clone was recorded a few times. J is TRBJ2-1 and V is TRBV5-1; TRBD2 might be the D (5 bases). The CDR3 contains 15 residues. Germline-derived CDR1 and CDR2 are SGHRS and YFSETQ. V shed 0 bases and J shed 8 bases, with 15 bases lying between them. This chain's CDR3 is CASSLAGVLGDEQFF. The CDR3 DNA is TGCGCCAGCAGCTTGGCCGGGGTCCTCGGCGATGAGCAGTTCTTC.

This clone was picked up a small number of times. V usage is TRBV7-6 and J usage is TRBJ2-3; D unclear. V was clipped by 5 bases and J by 8 bases, with 14 bases between them. Germline V gene sequence: CDR1 SGHVS, CDR2 FNYEAQ. The CDR3 extends over 13 amino acids. CDR3 DNA: TGTGCCAGCAGCCCCTCCCCGCCAGGTACGCAGTATTTT. Translated: CASSPSPPGTQYF.

The chain recombines TRBV5-1 with TRBJ2-6; 8 bases map to TRBD2. J was trimmed by 0 bases and V by 3 bases; bases with no gene match: 8. The CDR3 is 18 residues long. Germline CDR1 SGHRS, CDR2 YFSETQ. The CDR3 loop is CASSWTGLVYSGANVLTF. The CDR3, as DNA: TGCGCCAGCAGCTGGACGGGACTAGTGTACTCTGGGGCCAACGTCCTGACTTTC.

The rearrangement links TRBV6-5 to TRBJ2-2, with D perhaps TRBD1 (6 bases). Trimming left V 6 bases short and J 2 bases short, with 13 bases between. The CDR3 spans 15 residues. Germline CDR1 is MNHEY and CDR2 is SVGAGI. The CDR3 nucleotides are TGTGCCAGCAGCCGGACAGCGAGAAACACCGGGGAGCTGTTTTTT. This sequence encodes CASSRTARNTGELFF.

This rearrangement joins TRBV5-6 to TRBJ1-2; 8 bases fit TRBD1. The CDR3 is 14 residues long. Germline CDR1 and CDR2: SGHDT and YYEEEE. Trimming removed 3 bases from V and 4 bases from J; junction bases left unmatched: 5. The CDR3 DNA sequence: TGTGCCAGCAGCTCGGCGGGACAGGTCTATGGCTACACCTTC. Amino acid sequence: CASSSAGQVYGYTF.

In DNA form, the CDR3 reads TGTGCCAGCAGCCGGGGACAGGGCTGGAGTACCGGGGAGCTGTTTTTT. Translating it yields CASSRGQGWSTGELFF. The V call is TRBV5-5, the J call TRBJ2-2; 9 nucleotides agree with TRBD1. The germline V gene has CDR1 SGHKS and CDR2 YYEKEE (reference sequence). V was clipped by 4 bases and J by 5 bases; unmatched bases: 9. The CDR3 has 16 amino acids.

This clone appeared once. V is TRBV5-1 and J is TRBJ1-1, with TRBD1 matching over 11 bases. The CDR3 loop spans 15 amino acids. V was pared by 7 bases and J by 1 base, with 6 bases of the junction left unmatched. CDR1 and CDR2 from the germline V gene are SGHRS and YFSETQ. The CDR3: CASSRTGGENTEAFF. CDR3 nucleotides: TGCGCCAGCTCCCGGACAGGGGGCGAGAACACTGAAGCTTTCTTT.

This clone was seen once. The chain recombines TRBV5-6 with TRBJ2-7; D gene ambiguous. Germline values: CDR1 SGHDT, CDR2 YYEEEE. Trimming stripped 6 bases from V and 2 bases from J, with 15 bases between. CDR3 size: 14 residues. CDR3 coding DNA: TGTGCCAGCACCGTCGTGACGCGGACCTACGAGCAGTACTTC. Protein product: CASTVVTRTYEQYF. Full variable domain (outside the CDR3, taken from reference TRBV5-6 and TRBJ2-7): DAGVTQSPTHLIKTRGQQVTLRCSPKSGHDTVSWYQQALGQGPQFIFQYYEEEERQRGNFPDRFSGHQFPNYSSELNVNALLLGDSALYLCASTVVTRTYEQYFGPGTRLTVT.

The rearrangement uses TRBV6-4 and TRBJ2-5; 9 positions agree with TRBD2. The length of the CDR3 is 15 residues. V shed 4 bases, J shed 4 bases, and the junction held 7 bases outside the gene matches. Germline CDR1 reads MRHNA; CDR2 reads SNTAGT. This CDR3 reads CASSVQAGGGETQYF. CDR3 nucleotides: TGTGCCAGCAGTGTTCAAGCGGGGGGCGGAGAGACCCAGTACTTC.

The chain uses TRBV10-1 and TRBJ2-5; D is uncertain. Trimming removed 4 bases from V and 4 bases from J, with 10 bases in between. The CDR3 runs to 13 residues. Germline loops: CDR1 WNHNN, CDR2 SYGVQD (reference sequence). The CDR3 coding sequence is TGCGCCAGCAGTGGGAGATCGGGAGAGACCCAGTACTTC. The encoded protein is CASSGRSGETQYF.

V gene TRBV27 combines with J gene TRBJ1-1; D remains ambiguous. The V and J ends lost 8 bases and 1 base respectively, with 14 bases between them. This CDR3 spans 14 amino acids. CDR1 is MNHEY, CDR2 SMNVEV, per germline (reference sequence). The CDR3 region has the DNA TGTGCCAGCCGGATCGGGGAGGCGAACACTGAAGCTTTCTTT. It encodes CASRIGEANTEAFF.

The chain carries TRBV2 and TRBJ2-7, with a tentative D call TRBD2 (5 bases). V was cut by 10 bases and J by 0 bases, with 13 bases left in between. The CDR3 is made up of 13 amino acids. Germline V lookup: CDR1 SNHLY, CDR2 FYNNEI. The chain's CDR3 is CATGLLSSYEQYF. The CDR3 DNA reads as TGTGCCACCGGACTGCTGAGCTCCTACGAGCAGTACTTC.

The J gene is TRBJ1-5, the V gene TRBV19, with a possible D match to TRBD1 (5 bases). CDR3 length: 14 residues. CDR1 LNHDA and CDR2 SQIVND come from the germline V gene (reference sequence). Trimming pared 6 bases from V and 7 bases from J, leaving 16 bases between. CDR3 DNA: TGTGCCAGTAGATCCCACGGGGGATCCCAGCCCCAGCATTTT. Amino acids: CASRSHGGSQPQHF.

This rearrangement joins TRBV6-6 to TRBJ2-3; 7 bases line up with TRBD2. V was pared by 7 bases and J by 2 bases, with 9 bases of the junction left unmatched. The CDR3 has 15 residues. Per the germline V gene, CDR1 is MNHNY and CDR2 is SVGAGI (reference sequence). This CDR3 is CASTKTSKDTDTQYF. In nucleotides, the CDR3 is TGTGCCAGCACCAAGACTAGCAAGGACACAGATACGCAGTATTTT.

The chain joins TRBV28 to TRBJ2-7; the D gene is possibly TRBD1 (6 bases). V was clipped by 7 bases and J by 0 bases, with 10 bases between them. The CDR3 spans 13 residues. Germline V gene lookup returns CDR1 MDHEN and CDR2 SYDVKM. The CDR3 DNA reads TGTGCCAGCACATCAGGGGACTCCTACGAGCAGTACGTC. As protein: CASTSGDSYEQYV.

The gene calls are TRBV2 and TRBJ1-5; 8 nucleotides line up with TRBD1. Germline V gene data show CDR1 as SNHLY and CDR2 as FYNNEI. This CDR3 comprises 15 residues. V dropped 8 bases and J dropped 3; count of bases not matched to a gene: 9. CDR3 sequence (DNA): TGTGCCAGCGGTCGTACAGGGGGTGACAATCAGCCCCAGCATTTT. It is translated as CASGRTGGDNQPQHF.

The V call is TRBV6-2 or TRBV6-3, the J call TRBJ1-1, with 10 bases identical to TRBD1. V lost 4 bases to trimming and J lost 4 bases; unmatched junction nucleotides: 0. The germline V gene has CDR1 MNHEY and CDR2 SVGEGT. The CDR3 is 13 amino acids. The CDR3 DNA is TGTGCCAGCAGTTGGACAGGGGGCACTGAAGCTTTCTTT. Residues: CASSWTGGTEAFF.